What follows describes a single TCR beta chain. The antigen remains undetermined. This CDR3 has 12 amino acids. The V end was cut by 3 bases, the J end by 4 bases, with 9 bases between. Germline lookup yields CDR1 SQVTM and CDR2 ANQGSEA. This entry comes from a study of beta chain features in type 1 diabetes. The study, taken as a whole, reports: Shorter TCRB CDR3s, moderately but significantly so, marked every one of the four CD4+ subsets in Type 1 diabetes patients.

Reverse transcription of all isolated RNA meant that expressed TCRB transcripts were sequenced. The protocol was immunoSEQ multiplex PCR, while the TCRdb copy is restricted to in-frame clones and leaves out a portion. The data show 150,000 to 200,000 clones, roughly 59% seen once. Sequencing used naive CD4+ T cells from blood. The receptor comes from a man younger than 45 with type 1 diabetes. The J gene is TRBJ1-2, the V gene TRBV29-1; the D is unclear. The CDR3 nucleotides are TGCAGCGTTGATAGCCAGTTCTATGGCTACACCTTC. This translates into CSVDSQFYGYTF.